This TCR beta chain was sequenced during a study of T cells in Graves' hyperthyroidism and ophthalmopathy. Amplified regions were TCR beta CDR3 sequences from RNA transcripts. First-round RT-PCR targeting the TCR CDR3 was performed with the HTBI primer set. A single record per CDR3 protein comes from TCRdb applying MiXCR to the multiplex PCR reads. The repertoire holds hundreds of thousands of distinct CDR3 sequences, under 15% seen once, with about 4% in the top ten. Germline assignment: CDR1 SGHTA and CDR2 FQGTGA. This CDR3 spans 13 amino acids. With regard to this clonotype: At one of its ends the junction is not consistent with the germline gene, which may arise from a read error.

The origin of this receptor is a woman between 40 and 50 years old with Graves' ophthalmopathy. The gene calls are TRBV7-3 and TRBJ1-1; D unresolved. The specimen was blood. The CDR3 DNA reads TGTGCCAGCAGCATAACAACTAACACTGAAGCTTTCTTT. Encoded protein: CASSITTNTEAFF.